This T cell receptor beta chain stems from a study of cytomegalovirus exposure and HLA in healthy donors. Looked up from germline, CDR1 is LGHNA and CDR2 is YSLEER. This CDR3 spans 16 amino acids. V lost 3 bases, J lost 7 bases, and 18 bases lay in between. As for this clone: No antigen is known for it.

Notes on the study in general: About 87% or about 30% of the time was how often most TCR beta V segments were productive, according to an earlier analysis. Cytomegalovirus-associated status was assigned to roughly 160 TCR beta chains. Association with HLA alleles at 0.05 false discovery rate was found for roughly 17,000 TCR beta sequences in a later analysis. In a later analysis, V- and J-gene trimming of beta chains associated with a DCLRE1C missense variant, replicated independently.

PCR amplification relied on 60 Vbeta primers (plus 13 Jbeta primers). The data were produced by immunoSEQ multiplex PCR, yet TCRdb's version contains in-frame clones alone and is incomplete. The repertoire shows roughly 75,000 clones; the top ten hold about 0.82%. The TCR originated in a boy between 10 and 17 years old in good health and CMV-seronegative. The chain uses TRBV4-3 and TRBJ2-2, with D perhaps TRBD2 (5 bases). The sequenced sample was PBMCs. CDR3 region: CASSHHPGNSDGELFF. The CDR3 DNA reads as TGCGCCAGCAGCCACCATCCCGGGAATAGCGACGGGGAGCTGTTTTTT.